Described below is a single TCR beta chain sequence and its context. This entry belongs to a study of T cells expressing NK-cell markers. TCRdb re-analyzed the 5' RACE reads; it lists each CDR3 protein once, without DNA. The sample totals almost 450,000 distinct CDR3 sequences. CDR1 and CDR2 (germline): SGHRS, YFSETQ. CDR3 length: 14 residues. The clonotype comes from a woman between 18 and 70 years old in good health. V gene TRBV5-1 combines with J gene TRBJ2-2; TCRdb returns TRBD1, unconfirmable since there is no DNA. Sequenced material: blood T cells: a sorted CD56 or NKG2C T cell subset, CD4+ or CD8+ T cells, or bulk PBMC T cells (not recorded which). The CDR3 loop is CASDLGQGAGELFF.